This entry lists 9 T cell receptor beta chains sequenced from one sample in a study of blood T cells in healthy people across ages. A J-beta primer mix and a sample-barcoded 5' primer were used in a second PCR of about 7 to 12 cycles. Using its own MiXCR run on the 5' RACE reads, TCRdb lists one record per CDR3 protein. The sample has around 800,000 distinct CDR3 sequences, around 42% seen once. Sequences were obtained from blood. The receptor set was obtained from a man aged 60 to 75 in good health.

This clonotype appeared a few times. The chain couples TRBV7-2 to TRBJ2-1; D is undetermined. The CDR3 length is 12 residues. With 5 bases removed from V and 7 bases from J, the gap between germline ends came to 9 bases. CDR1 is SGHTA, CDR2 FQGNSA, per germline. The CDR3 region has the DNA TGTGCCAGCAGCCCCTACCAGAATGAGCAGTTCTTC. The encoded protein is CASSPYQNEQFF.

This clonotype was counted between two and nine times. The genes are TRBV15 and TRBJ2-7; 8 bases map to TRBD1. Trimming took 0 bases from V and 3 from J; bases not matched to a gene: 13. The CDR3 has 18 amino acids. The germline CDR1 and CDR2 sequences are LNHNV and YYDKDF (reference sequence). Here the CDR3 reads CATSRDPPRTGIYYEQYF. The CDR3, as DNA: TGTGCCACCAGCAGAGATCCCCCCCGGACAGGGATATACTACGAGCAGTACTTC.

The sample holds a few counts of this clonotype. The rearrangement joins TRBV5-5 to TRBJ1-1; D remains ambiguous. The CDR3 covers 11 residues. The germline V and J ends were trimmed by 5 bases and 3 bases, with 5 bases remaining between them. Germline lookup yields CDR1 SGHKS and CDR2 YYEKEE (reference sequence). CDR3 residues: CASRLDTEAFF. Here the CDR3 DNA reads TGTGCCAGCAGACTGGACACTGAAGCTTTCTTT.

The rearrangement links TRBV7-2 to TRBJ2-2; tentatively, D is TRBD1 (6 bases). From germline, CDR1 is SGHTA and CDR2 FQGNSA. This CDR3 has 14 amino acids. With 5 bases removed from V and 3 bases from J, the gap between germline ends came to 10 bases. DNA of the CDR3: TGTGCCAGCAGCATAGGGGGAGACACCGGGGAGCTGTTTTTT. Its translation is CASSIGGDTGELFF.

This clonotype has just a few counts. The CDR3 sequence: CATSIPAGTLNEQFF. The CDR3 DNA reads TGTGCCACCAGCATACCAGCGGGGACACTCAATGAGCAGTTCTTC. V gene TRBV15 combines with J gene TRBJ2-1; TRBD2 is a possible D gene (7 bases). V dropped 4 bases and J dropped 6 bases, with 16 bases sitting between them. Germline CDR1 reads LNHNV; CDR2 reads YYDKDF (reference sequence). This CDR3 has 15 residues.

This clonotype was seen a few times. The chain combines TRBV7-9 with TRBJ2-6; unclear D gene. Trimming shortened V by 5 bases and J by 4 bases, and 9 bases separated the two germline ends. From germline, CDR1 is SEHNR and CDR2 FQNEAQ (reference sequence). The CDR3 length is 14 residues. The CDR3 region has the DNA TGTGCCAGCAGCCCCCTACGGGGGGCCAACGTCCTGACTTTC. Translating it yields CASSPLRGANVLTF.

V and J are TRBV10-2 and TRBJ2-5; 10 nucleotides align to TRBD2. Germline V CDR1 and CDR2: WSHSY, SAAADI. With V trimmed by 3 bases and J by 11 bases, 12 bases remained unmatched. The CDR3 length is 15 residues. CDR3: CASSDTSGVRNEQYF. The CDR3, as DNA: TGCGCCAGCAGTGACACTAGCGGGGTAAGGAATGAGCAGTACTTC.

This clonotype was counted between two and nine times. The chain is built from TRBV7-9 and TRBJ2-5; TRBD2 might be the D (5 bases). V lost 2 bases and J lost 5, with 12 bases in between. In germline, CDR1 is SEHNR, CDR2 FQNEAQ (reference sequence). This CDR3 region has 14 residues. The CDR3: CASSLSRGFETQYF. CDR3 sequence (DNA): TGTGCCAGCAGCTTATCCCGGGGATTTGAGACCCAGTACTTC.

This chain uses TRBV24-1 with TRBJ2-4, with D possibly being TRBD1 or TRBD2 (5 bases each). The J call is doubtful: the DNA matches TRBJ2-7 better. The CDR3 runs 13 residues. Germline values: CDR1 KGHDR, CDR2 SFDVKD. This chain's CDR3 is CATSDFRGAEQYF. In DNA form, the CDR3 reads TGTGCCACCAGTGATTTTAGGGGAGCCGAGCAGTACTTC.